Listed here is a single T cell receptor (beta chain). The data stem from a study of blood T cell repertoires in COVID-19. Repertoires were generated with immunoSEQ multiplex PCR, while TCRdb's copy carries only in-frame clones and drops some. This table holds 380,000 or so clones, roughly 90% found once. The sequence was collected from a woman aged 25 to 45 with acute COVID-19. Sequencing was performed on PBMCs or T cells enriched from blood (not recorded which).

The CDR3 loop is CASTGGGSYNEQFF. DNA for the CDR3: TGTGCCAGCACCGGGGGGGGATCCTACAATGAGCAGTTCTTC. This chain uses TRBV27 with TRBJ2-1; 8 bases map to TRBD2. V lost 7 bases and J lost 1; bases outside the gene matches: 3. The CDR3 loop spans 14 amino acids. Germline V gene data show CDR1 as MNHEY and CDR2 as SMNVEV (reference sequence).